The 29 T cell receptor beta chains below were found in one sample sequenced in a study of OX40 agonist ivuxolimab in advanced cancers. The table came from immunoSEQ multiplex PCR; TCRdb's copy has only in-frame clones and leaves some out. The sample holds some 100,000 clones, 90% seen once. Sample: CD4+ or CD8+ T cells sorted from blood, taken in a trial of the OX40 agonist ivuxolimab. The receptor set was obtained from an adult with an advanced solid tumor such as melanoma, head and neck, liver or kidney cancer.

For this clone: The junction departs from germline at one end; a sequencing error may be responsible. Different DNA sequences within this sample yield the same CDR3. The J gene is TRBJ2-2, the V gene TRBV7-9; D possibly corresponds to TRBD2 (5 bases). The CDR3 sequence is 17 residues long. In germline, CDR1 is SEHNR, CDR2 FQNEAQ (reference sequence). CDR3 in amino acids: CASSLVYSGLGTGELFF. CDR3 DNA sequence: TGTGCCAGCAGCTTAGTTTATTCAGGATTGGGCACCGGGGAGTTGTTTTTT. Full variable domain (remainder filled in from reference TRBV7-9 and TRBJ2-2): DTGVSQNPRHKITKRGQNVTFRCDPISEHNRLYWYRQTLGQGPEFLTYFQNEAQLEKSRLLSDRFSAERPKGSFSTLEIQRTEQGDSAMYLCASSLVYSGLGTGELFFGEGSRLTVL.

The genes are TRBV28 and TRBJ2-7, with a weak D call TRBD2 (6 bases). Trimming took 5 bases from V and 6 from J, leaving 17 bases between them. Germline V gene sequence: CDR1 MDHEN, CDR2 SYDVKM. This CDR3 comprises 14 residues. CDR3 coding DNA: TGTGCCAGCAGTCCCTCGGCGGGGAGTGGCGAGCAGTACTTC. It specifies CASSPSAGSGEQYF. Looking up the rest from reference TRBV28 and TRBJ2-7 gives the full variable domain: DVKVTQSSRYLVKRTGEKVFLECVQDMDHENMFWYRQDPGLGLRLIYFSYDVKMKEKGDIPEGYSVSREKKERFSLILESASTNQTSMYLCASSPSAGSGEQYFGPGTRLTVT.

This clone has only a few counts. V is TRBV27 and J is TRBJ1-5; 9 nucleotides agree with TRBD1. The V segment lost 5 bases and the J segment 6 bases; nucleotides outside the gene matches: 8. CDR1 and CDR2 from the germline V gene are MNHEY and SMNVEV (reference sequence). The CDR3 length is 15 residues. The CDR3 region has the DNA TGTGCCAGCAGTCCCGGACAGGGGTTTAGTCAGCCCCAGCATTTT. Amino acid sequence: CASSPGQGFSQPQHF.

The V gene is TRBV4-3, the J gene TRBJ1-3; D ambiguous. The CDR3 totals 17 residues. Trimming cost V 2 bases and J 0 bases, with 14 bases left between them. Germline CDR1 LGHNA, CDR2 YSLEER. The CDR3 region has the DNA TGCGCCAGCAGCCAACGGATAAGCAGAACCTCTGGAAACACCATATATTTT. This encodes CASSQRISRTSGNTIYF.

This clone was seen a handful of times. This chain connects TRBV5-1 to TRBJ2-6; D is unclear. The CDR3 extends over 15 amino acids. The germline V gene has CDR1 SGHRS and CDR2 YFSETQ. The V and J ends lost 4 bases and 0 bases respectively, with 8 bases between them. The CDR3 region is CASSLLTSGANVLTF. The CDR3 region has the DNA TGCGCCAGCAGCCTGTTAACCTCTGGGGCCAACGTCCTGACTTTC.

This sequence joins TRBV29-1 and TRBJ2-5; the D is unclear. The germline gives CDR1 SQVTM, CDR2 ANQGSEA. V was clipped by 4 bases and J by 5 bases, with 8 bases between them. CDR3 length equals 11 residues. The CDR3 spells CSVVTAETQYF. CDR3 nucleotide sequence: TGCAGCGTTGTCACGGCGGAGACCCAGTACTTC.

The chain couples TRBV7-2 to TRBJ1-2; 8 positions agree with TRBD1. CDR1 SGHTA and CDR2 FQGNSA come from the germline V gene. This CDR3 spans 15 amino acids. The V gene end was trimmed by 0 bases and the J gene end by 3 bases; junction bases not matched to a gene: 3. CDR3 nucleotides: TGTGCCAGCAGCTTAGCGTCACAGGGGGACTATGGCTACACCTTC. Its translation: CASSLASQGDYGYTF.

The chain is built from TRBV9 and TRBJ2-1; D is possibly TRBD2 (6 bases). This CDR3 region has 15 residues. Trimming took 2 bases from V and 4 from J, leaving 13 bases between them. Germline values: CDR1 SGDLS, CDR2 YYNGEE. The CDR3 DNA is TGTGCCAGCAGCGTGATAGCGGAGGGATACAATGAGCAGTTCTTC. Translation gives CASSVIAEGYNEQFF.

This chain joins TRBV9 and TRBJ2-2; D uncertain. Germline V gene data show CDR1 as SGDLS and CDR2 as YYNGEE. The CDR3 runs 14 residues. V lost 0 bases and J lost 6, with 9 bases in between. CDR3 in DNA: TGTGCCAGCAGCGTAGGGTCTGCAGCCGGGGAGCTGTTTTTT. Translation gives CASSVGSAAGELFF.

This rearrangement joins TRBV18 to TRBJ1-1; perhaps TRBD1 as D (6 bases). CDR1 and CDR2 from the germline V gene are KGHSH and LQKENI. Trimming shortened V by 3 bases and J by 4 bases, and 12 bases separated the two germline ends. The CDR3 is made up of 14 amino acids. CDR3 residues: CASSPKTGGTEAFF. The CDR3 DNA is TGTGCCAGCTCACCGAAGACAGGAGGCACTGAAGCTTTCTTT. The variable domain in full, with the rest retrieved from reference TRBV18 and TRBJ1-1, is NAGVMQNPRHLVRRRGQEARLRCSPMKGHSHVYWYRQLPEEGLKFMVYLQKENIIDESGMPKERFSAEFPKEGPSILRIQQVVRGDSAAYFCASSPKTGGTEAFFGQGTRLTVV.

The V and J genes are TRBV6-6 and TRBJ1-5, with D unclear. Germline V gene sequence: CDR1 MNHNY, CDR2 SVGAGI (reference sequence). Trimming removed 7 bases at V and 6 bases at J, with 10 bases between. CDR3 size: 12 residues. DNA for the CDR3: TGTGCCAGCACTGGCAGGTCTCAGCCCCAGCATTTT. Protein sequence: CASTGRSQPQHF.

In regard to this clone: Germline is not matched at one junction end, which may reflect a read error. The chain couples TRBV10-1 to TRBJ2-1, with D perhaps matching TRBD1 (6 bases). This CDR3 comprises 13 residues. The germline CDR1 and CDR2 sequences are WNHNN and SYGVQD (reference sequence). The CDR3 nucleotides read TGCGCCAGCAGTGAAACAGGGTACAGTGAGCAGTTCTTC. Protein product: CASSETGYSEQFF.

V usage is TRBV7-9 and J usage is TRBJ2-4; TRBD1 might be the D (6 bases). V was pared by 9 bases and J by 2 bases, with 23 bases between. The CDR3 is 17 residues long. CDR1 is SEHNR, CDR2 FQNEAQ, per germline (reference sequence). CDR3 coding DNA: TGTGCCAGGGGGGCGGTAGGAGCGGCTAGGTCCAAAAACATTCAGTACTTC. This translates into CARGAVGAARSKNIQYF.

The CDR3 protein is CASSLGAGGPGNTQYF. The CDR3 DNA reads as TGTGCCAGCAGCTTGGGAGCGGGAGGGCCGGGGAATACGCAGTATTTT. This sequence joins TRBV5-4 and TRBJ2-3; 10 bases match TRBD2. V shed 0 bases, J shed 7 bases, and the junction held 8 bases outside the gene matches. CDR3 size: 16 residues. In germline, CDR1 is SGHNT, CDR2 YYREEE (reference sequence).

The chain employs TRBV6-6 and TRBJ2-7; D may be TRBD2 (5 bases). CDR3 length equals 14 residues. Deletions cut 0 bases from V and 3 bases from J, with 9 bases between. The germline CDR1 and CDR2 sequences are MNHNY and SVGAGI (reference sequence). CDR3 sequence (DNA): TGTGCCAGCAGTTACTCGAGAGGGATCTACGAGCAGTACTTC. The encoded protein is CASSYSRGIYEQYF.

This clone was detected once. This rearrangement joins TRBV4-2 to TRBJ2-3; weak D call: TRBD2 (5 bases). This CDR3 is 13 amino acids long. Trimming stripped 0 bases from V and 14 bases from J, with 15 bases between. From germline, CDR1 is LGHNA and CDR2 YNFKEQ. The chain's CDR3 is CASSQEWGSVAYF. The CDR3 DNA reads as TGTGCCAGCAGCCAAGAGTGGGGTAGCGTGGCGTATTTT.

The chain employs TRBV4-2 and TRBJ1-6; the D is unclear. This CDR3 is built from 15 residues. Deletions cut 2 bases from V and 9 bases from J, with 14 bases between. Germline values: CDR1 LGHNA, CDR2 YNFKEQ. The CDR3 nucleotides read TGTGCCAGCAGCCAATTTACCCAGACCGCTTCACCCCTCCACTTT. Amino acids: CASSQFTQTASPLHF.

The chain links TRBV9 to TRBJ2-7; tentatively, D is TRBD1 (6 bases). The CDR3 covers 16 residues. Germline V gives CDR1 SGDLS, CDR2 YYNGEE. V lost 0 bases and J lost 0, with 13 bases in between. CDR3 amino acids: CASSVGAGEISYEQYF. The CDR3 nucleotides are TGTGCCAGCAGCGTAGGCGCAGGGGAAATCTCCTACGAGCAGTACTTC. The full variable domain, its missing parts supplied by reference TRBV9 and TRBJ2-7, is DSGVTQTPKHLITATGQRVTLRCSPRSGDLSVYWYQQSLDQGLQFLIQYYNGEERAKGNILERFSAQQFPDLHSELNLSSLELGDSALYFCASSVGAGEISYEQYFGPGTRLTVT.

This clone has only one observation. The chain links TRBV11-1 to TRBJ2-7, with D perhaps assigned TRBD1 or TRBD2 (6 bases each). V lost 6 bases to trimming and J lost 6 bases, with 15 bases between them. Germline CDR1 and CDR2: SGHAT and FQDESV (reference sequence). There are 13 residues in the CDR3. CDR3 sequence: CASSQGMEGEQYF. The DNA for the CDR3 is TGTGCCAGCAGTCAGGGGATGGAGGGCGAGCAGTACTTC. Complete variable domain (other parts from reference TRBV11-1 and TRBJ2-7): EAEVAQSPRYKITEKSQAVAFWCDPISGHATLYWYRQILGQGPELLVQFQDESVVDDSQLPKDRFSAERLKGVDSTLKIQPAELGDSAMYLCASSQGMEGEQYFGPGTRLTVT.

Worth noting for this clone: One end of the junction fails to match germline, which may point to a read error. The chain has TRBV23-1 and TRBJ2-1, with TRBD2 identical over 15 bases. TRBV23-1 is an open reading frame, and its role is uncertain. This CDR3 has 18 amino acids. CDR3 sequence (DNA): TGCGCCAGCAGTCATCCCAGGACTAGCGGGAGGGCCTATAATGAGCAGTTCTTC. This translates into CASSHPRTSGRAYNEQFF.

This clone was seen a handful of times. J is TRBJ1-3 and V is TRBV19; D is unclear. The V and J ends lost 10 bases and 0 bases respectively, with 22 bases between them. The germline gives CDR1 LNHDA, CDR2 SQIVND (reference sequence). This CDR3 comprises 17 residues. The CDR3 sequence is CATAYWAPGSSGNTIYF. The CDR3 DNA reads TGTGCCACTGCCTACTGGGCTCCGGGTAGCTCTGGAAACACCATATATTTT.

This clone was seen a few times. The chain couples TRBV6-6 to TRBJ1-1; D perhaps matches TRBD1 (6 bases). CDR3 length equals 16 residues. From germline, CDR1 is MNHNY and CDR2 SVGAGI (reference sequence). V lost 7 bases, J lost 4 bases, and 22 bases lay in between. CDR3 nucleotide sequence: TGTGCCAGCACCCACTCGGGCAGGGGCATAGGCACTGAAGCTTTCTTT. Its translation: CASTHSGRGIGTEAFF.

This chain uses TRBV7-9 with TRBJ1-3; D unresolved. The length of the CDR3 is 14 residues. In germline, CDR1 is SEHNR, CDR2 FQNEAQ (reference sequence). The V and J ends lost 1 base and 4 bases respectively, with 8 bases between them. The CDR3 is CASSLGGPGNTIYF. CDR3 DNA: TGTGCCAGCAGCTTAGGAGGGCCCGGAAACACCATATATTTT. Combining the CDR3 with reference TRBV7-9 and TRBJ1-3 gives the whole variable domain DTGVSQNPRHKITKRGQNVTFRCDPISEHNRLYWYRQTLGQGPEFLTYFQNEAQLEKSRLLSDRFSAERPKGSFSTLEIQRTEQGDSAMYLCASSLGGPGNTIYFGEGSWLTVV.

This clone was counted a single time. The chain uses TRBV2 and TRBJ2-3; the D gene is possibly TRBD1 (6 bases). The CDR3 loop spans 15 amino acids. Deletions cut 3 bases from V and 3 bases from J, with 13 bases between. CDR1 SNHLY and CDR2 FYNNEI come from the germline V gene. CDR3 in amino acids: CASSDNRVITDTQYF. CDR3 in DNA: TGTGCCAGCAGTGACAACAGGGTGATAACAGATACGCAGTATTTT. Looking up the rest from reference TRBV2 and TRBJ2-3 gives the full variable domain: EPEVTQTPSHQVTQMGQEVILRCVPISNHLYFYWYRQILGQKVEFLVSFYNNEISEKSEIFDDQFSVERPDGSNFTLKIRSTKLEDSAMYFCASSDNRVITDTQYFGPGTRLTVL.

The chain has TRBV5-6 and TRBJ2-1, with TRBD2 matching over 9 bases. Germline V gene lookup returns CDR1 SGHDT and CDR2 YYEEEE. The V segment lost 0 bases and the J segment 7 bases; nucleotides outside the gene matches: 2. The CDR3 is made up of 14 amino acids. CDR3 loop: CASSLGLAANEQFF. CDR3 DNA sequence: TGTGCCAGCAGCTTGGGACTAGCGGCGAATGAGCAGTTCTTC.

CDR3: CASSFLRGRSGYEQYF. CDR3 nucleotides: TGTGCCAGCAGTTTCCTCAGGGGTAGGTCGGGCTACGAGCAGTACTTC. The rearrangement links TRBV11-2 to TRBJ2-7; possibly TRBD1 for D (6 bases). Deletions cut 6 bases from V and 3 bases from J, with 21 bases between. The CDR3 consists of 16 residues. Germline-derived CDR1 and CDR2 are SGHAT and FQNNGV.

This sequence joins TRBV18 and TRBJ2-5; D ambiguous. Trimming removed 3 bases from V and 3 bases from J, with 5 bases in between. The germline CDR1 and CDR2 sequences are KGHSH and LQKENI. The CDR3 is made up of 12 amino acids. CDR3 in amino acids: CASSPVEETQYF. CDR3 in DNA: TGTGCCAGCTCACCTGTTGAAGAGACCCAGTACTTC. The variable domain in full, with the rest retrieved from reference TRBV18 and TRBJ2-5, is NAGVMQNPRHLVRRRGQEARLRCSPMKGHSHVYWYRQLPEEGLKFMVYLQKENIIDESGMPKERFSAEFPKEGPSILRIQQVVRGDSAAYFCASSPVEETQYFGPGTRLLVL.

The chain is built from TRBV10-2 and TRBJ2-5; D may be TRBD2 (6 bases). Trimming left V 3 bases short and J 3 bases short, with 8 bases between. The CDR3 spans 13 residues. Germline V lookup: CDR1 WSHSY, CDR2 SAAADI. The CDR3 is CASSEGRKETQYF. In DNA, the CDR3 is TGCGCCAGCAGTGAAGGGAGGAAAGAGACCCAGTACTTC.

The chain carries TRBV7-2 and TRBJ1-4; no reliable D call. The length of the CDR3 is 12 residues. Germline lookup yields CDR1 SGHTA and CDR2 FQGNSA. Trimming removed 2 bases at V and 5 bases at J, with 3 bases between. CDR3 sequence reads: CASSLQNEKLFF. In nucleotides, the CDR3 is TGTGCCAGCAGCTTACAAAATGAAAAACTGTTTTTT.